The subject of this entry is one TCR beta chain. Source study methods: Estimated nucleated cell counts came from reference gene primer amplification. Assay: immunoSEQ multiplex PCR; the TCRdb copy retains only in-frame clones and omits some. V and J calls and clone size are as listed in that table; D and trimming were resolved from the DNA. The table records about 110,000 clones, roughly 83% of them present only once. This CDR3 contains 14 residues. Germline loops: CDR1 MDHEN, CDR2 SYDVKM. Trimming took 5 bases from V and 1 from J, leaving 9 bases between them. The source of the sample is a study of blood T cell repertoires in COVID-19. Study as a whole: The United States, Italy and Spain provided the acute and convalescent COVID-19 samples. PBMCs, B-cell-depleted T cells, or T cells were the source of the cDNA or gDNA that made up the material.

Sequences were obtained from peripheral blood. This chain joins TRBV28 and TRBJ1-5; D is undetermined. The receptor comes from a woman aged 55-70 years with acute or convalescent COVID-19. The CDR3 DNA reads TGTGCCAGCAGTCCCCACATGAGCAATCAGCCCCAGCATTTT. It yields the protein CASSPHMSNQPQHF. Full variable domain (rest looked up from reference TRBV28 and TRBJ1-5): DVKVTQSSRYLVKRTGEKVFLECVQDMDHENMFWYRQDPGLGLRLIYFSYDVKMKEKGDIPEGYSVSREKKERFSLILESASTNQTSMYLCASSPHMSNQPQHFGDGTRLSIL.